The T cell receptor beta chain under discussion was sequenced for a study of blood T cell repertoires in COVID-19. Only in-frame clones appear in the TCRdb table, and some are missing; sequencing was by immunoSEQ multiplex PCR. Here the sample spans over 150,000 clones, 86% being singletons. The CDR3 extends over 16 amino acids. V lost 3 bases to trimming and J lost 5 bases; unmatched junction nucleotides: 9. This rearrangement joins TRBV23-1 to TRBJ2-2; the match to TRBD1 covers 7 bases. TRBV23-1 has ORF status, its function being uncertain. This clonotype was sampled from a man in his fifties with active or convalescent COVID-19. Sequenced material: peripheral blood. The CDR3 DNA reads as TGCGCCAGCAGTCAGCCCGACAGGGACCCAACCGGGGAGCTGTTTTTT. Translated, it gives CASSQPDRDPTGELFF.